These T cell receptor beta chains were read from a single sample in a study of T cells after yellow fever vaccination. MiXCR was run by TCRdb on the 5' RACE reads, yielding one entry per CDR3 protein. The sample lists 65,000 to 90,000 distinct CDR3 sequences, 10% to 15% occurring once. The material sequenced was CD8+ T cells not binding an NS4B(214-222) dextramer, sorted from PBMCs, taken around 3 weeks after the first yellow fever vaccination. These receptors originate from a man between 18 and 29 years old who received the YFV17D yellow fever vaccine. CDR3s include the opening cysteine and the closing phenylalanine or tryptophan. The order of the fields is V gene, D gene, J gene, clone size, CDR3 DNA, CDR3 protein. A D gene is named only where the DNA matches it firmly. Rows give clone size only sometimes, using once, few, many, or a class for an expanded clone.

TRBV19	.	TRBJ2-1	.	TGTGCCAGTAAAGCATTATCGGATGAGCAGTTCTTC	CASKALSDEQFF
TRBV4-2	.	TRBJ1-2	.	TGTGCCAGCAGTCCCTTGGGGGGGGACCCACTGGATGAGTTCTATGGCTACACCTTC	CASSPLGGDPLDEFYGYTF
TRBV29-1	.	TRBJ1-1	.	TGCAGCGTTGAAGATTTTGGTATTCGGAGTGCACAGGGACGTGAGACTGAAGCTTTCTTT	CSVEDFGIRSAQGRETEAFF
TRBV4-1	.	TRBJ1-1	many	TGCGCCAGCAGCCAAGTGGGACGAATGAACACTGAAGCTTTCTTT	CASSQVGRMNTEAFF
TRBV29-1	TRBD1	TRBJ1-2	.	TGCAGCGTTCCGGACAGGGAAGGCTACACCTTC	CSVPDREGYTF
TRBV9	TRBD2	TRBJ2-1	few	TGTGCCAGCAGCGCTAGCGGGGGGGCCGACTACAATGAGCAGTTCTTC	CASSASGGADYNEQFF
TRBV7-9	.	TRBJ2-2	.	TGTGCCAGCAGCTTAGCCCACACGAACCTGAACACCGGGGAGCTGTTTTTT	CASSLAHTNLNTGELFF
TRBV20-1	TRBD1	TRBJ1-6	few	TGCAGTGCTAGACTTGACAGGGATCGGACCTATAATTCACCCCTCCACTTT	CSARLDRDRTYNSPLHF
TRBV4-3	.	TRBJ2-2	few	TGCGCCAGCAGCCCAAGGGGGAGGACCGGGGAGCTGTTTTTT	CASSPRGRTGELFF
TRBV7-2	TRBD2	TRBJ2-5	few	TGTGCCAGTGGGCTAGCGGGGTCCAGTGAGACCCAGTACTTC	CASGLAGSSETQYF
TRBV4-1	.	TRBJ2-5	few	TGCGCCAGCAGCCAAGAACCAGGGCAAGAGACCCAGTACTTC	CASSQEPGQETQYF
TRBV24-1	.	TRBJ2-1	.	TGTGCCACCAGTGATTGGACCGTGGGGGCCGAGCAGTTCTTC	CATSDWTVGAEQFF
TRBV2	TRBD1	TRBJ2-2	.	TGTGCCAGCAGTGCTCGGGACAGGGACTTAAACACCGGGGAGCTGTTTTTT	CASSARDRDLNTGELFF
TRBV24-1	TRBD1	TRBJ2-2	.	TGTGCCACCAGTGATAGGACAGGGCCCGGGGAGCTGTTTTTT	CATSDRTGPGELFF
TRBV12-3/TRBV12-4	TRBD1	TRBJ1-2	few	TGTGCCAGCAGTTTTCGGACAGGGTCTACTGGCTACACCTTC	CASSFRTGSTGYTF
TRBV5-1	TRBD2	TRBJ2-3	few	TGCGCCAGCAGCTTGCGGGCCGCTAGCGGGGATCTCACAGATACGCAGTATTTT	CASSLRAASGDLTDTQYF
TRBV4-3	.	TRBJ2-1	.	TGCGCCAGCAGCGCCCGACAGGCATCCAAGGATGAGCAGTTCTTC	CASSARQASKDEQFF
TRBV7-8	TRBD2	TRBJ2-1	.	TGTGCCAGCAGCCGCGGGGGGCCGGGGTACAATGAGCAGTTCTTC	CASSRGGPGYNEQFF
TRBV29-1	.	TRBJ1-1	.	TGCAGCGTGGGACTGATGAACACTGAAGCTTTCTTT	CSVGLMNTEAFF
TRBV4-1	.	TRBJ2-3	.	TGCGCCAGCAGCCAAAGGGCGTCCGCCTACAGCACAGATACGCAGTATTTT	CASSQRASAYSTDTQYF
TRBV6-1	TRBD1	TRBJ2-7	.	TGTGCCAGCAGGCTAAGACAGGGGGGGAACGAGCAGTACTTC	CASRLRQGGNEQYF
TRBV12-3/TRBV12-4	TRBD1	TRBJ2-5	few	TGTGCCAGCAGCCCCCCGAGCCAGGGGGCGAAGACCCAGTACTTC	CASSPPSQGAKTQYF
TRBV9	TRBD2	TRBJ2-1	few	TGTGCCAGCAGCCCAAGACTAGCGGGGGGGGATGAGCAGTTCTTC	CASSPRLAGGDEQFF
TRBV6-8	.	TRBJ1-5	few	TGTGCCAGCGGTACCGGGAGTCAGCCCCAGCATTTT	CASGTGSQPQHF
TRBV7-3	TRBD2	TRBJ2-5	.	TGTGCCAGCAGCTTAATCGGTAGCGGGGGGTTAGAGACCCAGTACTTC	CASSLIGSGGLETQYF
TRBV6-1	.	TRBJ2-3	few	TGTGCCAGCAGCCTTGAGGGGAGGAGCACAGATACGCAGTATTTT	CASSLEGRSTDTQYF
TRBV7-6	TRBD2	TRBJ2-7	.	TGTGCCAGCAGCTTAGAGGTAGCGGGGGGGCCCGGCTCCTACGAGCAGTACTTC	CASSLEVAGGPGSYEQYF
TRBV7-9	.	TRBJ2-5	.	TGTGCCAGCAGCTTAACTGACAGAGCTCAAGAGACCCAGTACTTC	CASSLTDRAQETQYF
TRBV12-3/TRBV12-4	.	TRBJ2-5	.	TGTGCCAGCAGGGACCCCAGCAGGGGAGAGACCCAGTACTTC	CASRDPSRGETQYF
TRBV10-3	.	TRBJ2-3	.	TGTGCCATCGGGGGTCTGAACACAGATACGCAGTATTTT	CAIGGLNTDTQYF
TRBV6-2/TRBV6-3	TRBD2	TRBJ2-2	.	TGTGCCAGCTCAGTGTATCGGGGGGGACACGGGGAGCTGTTTTTT	CASSVYRGGHGELFF
TRBV29-1	.	TRBJ2-5	.	TGCAGCGTTGATTTGGGTGTCGGGGAGACCCAGTACTTC	CSVDLGVGETQYF
TRBV7-6	.	TRBJ2-2	many	TGTGCCAGCAGCCTCCGCGCGAGGAGGGAGCTGTTTTTT	CASSLRARRELFF
TRBV4-3	.	TRBJ1-5	.	TGCGCCAGCAGCCAAGATATGGATCCAAATCAGCCCCAGCATTTT	CASSQDMDPNQPQHF
TRBV6-2/TRBV6-3	.	TRBJ2-7	.	TGTGCCACCACCCTGCACCCCATCATCTCCGATAGCTCCTACGAGCAGTACTTC	CATTLHPIISDSSYEQYF
TRBV5-6	TRBD2	TRBJ2-1	.	TGTGCCAGCAGCTTGCGGACTAGCCGCAATGAGCAGTTCTTC	CASSLRTSRNEQFF
TRBV29-1	.	TRBJ1-2	.	TGCAGCGTTGAGTCAGACAACTATGGCTACACCTTC	CSVESDNYGYTF
TRBV7-9	.	TRBJ1-4	.	TGTGCCAGCAGCTTACTATCCGCCGGGGAGGCTAATGAAAAACTGTTTTTT	CASSLLSAGEANEKLFF
TRBV7-9	.	TRBJ1-4	few	TGTGCCAGCAGCGACACAGGGAGGTCTAATGAAAAACTGTTTTTT	CASSDTGRSNEKLFF
TRBV5-5	.	TRBJ2-2	.	TGTGCCAGCAGCATCGACACCTGGGACACCGGGGAGCTGTTTTTT	CASSIDTWDTGELFF
TRBV7-2	TRBD2	TRBJ2-1	few	TGTGCCAGCAGTCTTACCCTAGCGGGGGGGAACAATGAGCAGTTCTTC	CASSLTLAGGNNEQFF
TRBV4-1	TRBD2	TRBJ2-1	.	TGCGCCAGCAGCCAAGAAGCCCGGGGGGTTTGGAATGAGCAGTTCTTC	CASSQEARGVWNEQFF
TRBV7-3	.	TRBJ2-3	few	TGTGCCAGCAGCTTACGCCCCGTAGCGGAAACCACAGATACGCAGTATTTT	CASSLRPVAETTDTQYF
TRBV28	.	TRBJ2-3	.	TGTGCCAGCAGTTTCTCACACCCTCGGGGCACAGATACGCAGTATTTT	CASSFSHPRGTDTQYF
TRBV4-3	.	TRBJ2-2	.	TGCGCCAGCAGCACCCGGGACACCGTTACCGGGGAGCTGTTTTTT	CASSTRDTVTGELFF
TRBV20-1	.	TRBJ1-1	.	TGCAGTGCAGTAGTAGTCACTGAAGCTTTCTTT	CSAVVVTEAFF
TRBV4-1	.	TRBJ1-2	.	TGCGCCAGCAGCCAAGAGGGGCGGGGCGACTATGGCTACACCTTC	CASSQEGRGDYGYTF